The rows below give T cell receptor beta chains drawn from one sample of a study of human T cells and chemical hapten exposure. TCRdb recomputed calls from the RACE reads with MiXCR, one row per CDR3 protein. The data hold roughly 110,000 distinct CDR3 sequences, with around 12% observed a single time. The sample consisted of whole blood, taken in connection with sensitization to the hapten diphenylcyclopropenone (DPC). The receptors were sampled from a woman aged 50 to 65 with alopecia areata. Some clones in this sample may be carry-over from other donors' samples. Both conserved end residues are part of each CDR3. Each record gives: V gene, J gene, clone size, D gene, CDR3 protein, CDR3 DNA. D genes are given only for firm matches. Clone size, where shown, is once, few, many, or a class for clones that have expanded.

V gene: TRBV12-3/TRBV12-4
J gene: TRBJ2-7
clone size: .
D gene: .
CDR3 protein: CASSLASGPYEQYF
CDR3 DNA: TGTGCCAGCAGTTTGGCGAGCGGGCCCTACGAGCAGTACTTC

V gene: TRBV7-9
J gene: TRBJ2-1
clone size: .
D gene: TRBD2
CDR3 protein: CASSLEVAGNEQFF
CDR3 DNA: TGTGCCAGCAGCTTAGAGGTAGCGGGGAATGAGCAGTTCTTC

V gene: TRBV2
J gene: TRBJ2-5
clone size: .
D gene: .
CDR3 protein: CASTPRRQETQYF
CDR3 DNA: TGTGCCAGCACCCCGCGGCGCCAAGAGACCCAGTACTTC

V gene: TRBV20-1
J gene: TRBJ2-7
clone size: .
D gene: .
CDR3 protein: CSASFGEQYF
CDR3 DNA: TGCAGTGCATCCTTCGGCGAGCAGTACTTC

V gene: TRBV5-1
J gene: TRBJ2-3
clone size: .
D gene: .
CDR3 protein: CASRPGLGGDTQYF
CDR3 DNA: TGCGCCAGCAGACCAGGGCTTGGGGGAGATACGCAGTATTTT

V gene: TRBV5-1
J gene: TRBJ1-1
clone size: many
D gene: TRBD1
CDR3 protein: CASSPSDRGLGNEAFF
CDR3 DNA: TGCGCCAGCAGCCCCTCGGACAGGGGGCTTGGGAATGAAGCTTTCTTT

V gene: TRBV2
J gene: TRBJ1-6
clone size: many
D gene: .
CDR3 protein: CASSGQPNSPLHF
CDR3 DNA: TGTGCCAGCAGTGGCCAGCCTAATTCACCCCTCCACTTT

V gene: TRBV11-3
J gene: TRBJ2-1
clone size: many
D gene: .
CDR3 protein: CASSLGRDNEQFF
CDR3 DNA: TGTGCCAGCAGCTTGGGACGAGACAATGAGCAGTTCTTC

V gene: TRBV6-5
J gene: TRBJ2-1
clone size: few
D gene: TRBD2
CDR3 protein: CASSPQLAGAYNEQFF
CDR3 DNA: TGTGCCAGCAGTCCGCAACTAGCGGGGGCCTACAATGAGCAGTTCTTC

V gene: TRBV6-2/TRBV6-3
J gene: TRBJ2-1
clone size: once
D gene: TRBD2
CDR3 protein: CASSYEGLDWGNEQFF
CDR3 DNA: TGTGCCAGCAGTTACGAAGGACTAGATTGGGGCAATGAGCAGTTCTTC

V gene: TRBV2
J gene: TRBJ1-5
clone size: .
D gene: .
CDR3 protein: CASRRQARDQPQHF
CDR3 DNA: TGTGCCAGCAGGAGACAGGCGAGGGATCAGCCCCAGCATTTT

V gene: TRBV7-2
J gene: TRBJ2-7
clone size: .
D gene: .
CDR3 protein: CASSPGLSHEQYF
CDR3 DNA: TGTGCCAGCAGCCCTGGGTTAAGCCACGAGCAGTACTTC

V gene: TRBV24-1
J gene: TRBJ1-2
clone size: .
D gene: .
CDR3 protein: CATSDLNGPNYGYTF
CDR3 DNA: TGTGCCACCAGTGATTTGAACGGACCGAACTATGGCTACACCTTC

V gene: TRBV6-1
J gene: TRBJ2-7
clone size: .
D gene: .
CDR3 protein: CASRGPFGEQYF
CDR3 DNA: TGTGCCAGCAGGGGGCCGTTTGGGGAGCAGTACTTC

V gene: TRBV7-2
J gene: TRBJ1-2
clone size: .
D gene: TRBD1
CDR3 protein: CASSMGQGDGYTF
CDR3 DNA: TGTGCCAGCAGCATGGGACAGGGGGATGGCTACACCTTC

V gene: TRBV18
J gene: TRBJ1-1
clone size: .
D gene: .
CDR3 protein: CASSPDLDSRGAFF
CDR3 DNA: TGTGCCAGCTCGCCAGACCTGGACAGCCGAGGGGCTTTCTTT

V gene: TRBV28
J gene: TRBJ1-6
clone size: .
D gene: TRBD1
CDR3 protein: CATLGGPSPLHF
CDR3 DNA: TGTGCCACCCTAGGGGGCCCTTCACCCCTCCACTTT

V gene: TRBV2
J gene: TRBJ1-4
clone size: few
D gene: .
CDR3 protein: CASRVRGNEKLFF
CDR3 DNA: TGTGCCAGCAGGGTTCGGGGGAATGAAAAACTGTTTTTT

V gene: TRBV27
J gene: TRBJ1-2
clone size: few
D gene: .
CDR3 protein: CASSLRPGHYGYTF
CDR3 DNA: TGTGCCAGCAGTTTGAGGCCAGGTCACTATGGCTACACCTTC